This T cell receptor beta chain was identified in a study of blood T cells in healthy people across ages. Study-wide findings and caveats: Expanded clonotype changes were possibly confounded by unknown donor CMV status. Naive CD4+ cells and diversity were both higher in long-lived donors than in aged donors.

Primed by a sample-barcoded 5' primer and a J-beta primer mix, a second PCR proceeded for about 7 to 11 cycles. Tagging of each cDNA molecule was performed by a template-switch adaptor with 12 random nucleotides. Each CDR3 protein gets one entry after TCRdb re-called the 5' RACE reads with MiXCR. The table has hundreds of thousands of distinct CDR3 sequences, around 43% seen once. Note on this clonotype: Its antigen remains unknown.

The authors extracted at least 6 micrograms of total RNA per sample. The TCR sequence derives from a man aged 60-69 years in good health. The sample comprised blood.

CDR3: CASSSLAGPQETQYF. CDR3 nucleotide sequence: TGTGCCAGCAGCTCTCTAGCGGGGCCTCAAGAGACCCAGTACTTC. The chain carries TRBV9 and TRBJ2-5; TRBD2 matches 9 bases. V lost 4 bases, J lost 2 bases, and 6 bases stayed unmatched. The germline CDR1 and CDR2 sequences are SGDLS and YYNGEE. The CDR3 covers 15 residues.